Following are 21 T cell receptor beta chains from one sample sequenced in a study of T cell responses to AZD1222 COVID-19 vaccine. Produced via immunoSEQ multiplex PCR; TCRdb's table is partial and in-frame only. The sample lists around 130,000 clones; roughly 88% were seen once. Specimen: peripheral blood, collected on day 0 of AZD1222 vaccination. The receptor source for this set is an adult in good health.

The chain couples TRBV27 to TRBJ2-1; 13 bases fit TRBD2. With 4 bases clipped from V and 8 bases from J, the junction kept 5 bases outside the gene matches. The CDR3 spans 15 residues. CDR1 is MNHEY, CDR2 SMNVEV, per germline (reference sequence). The CDR3 DNA follows: TGTGCCAGCAGTTCGGGACTAGCGGGAAGCGATGAGCAGTTCTTC. Its translation is CASSSGLAGSDEQFF.

The CDR3 is CAGETGGSINSPLHF. The CDR3 nucleotides read TGTGCCGGAGAGACAGGGGGCTCCATTAATTCACCCCTCCACTTT. V usage is TRBV7-9 and J usage is TRBJ1-6; TRBD1 matches at 10 bases. This CDR3 has 15 residues. V was pared by 11 bases and J by 6 bases, with 10 bases of the junction left unmatched. Germline V gives CDR1 SEHNR, CDR2 FQNEAQ (reference sequence).

V and J are TRBV28 and TRBJ1-6; D is unclear. The CDR3 has 13 residues. V was clipped by 7 bases and J by 5 bases, with 9 bases between them. Germline V lookup: CDR1 MDHEN, CDR2 SYDVKM. CDR3 protein: CASKWSNNSPLHF. CDR3 DNA: TGTGCCAGCAAATGGAGTAATAATTCACCCCTCCACTTT.

The CDR3 here is CASSQDPGSAKNIQYF. The CDR3 DNA reads TGTGCCAGCAGCCAAGATCCGGGGTCAGCCAAAAACATTCAGTACTTC. V gene TRBV3-1 (or the pseudogene TRBV3-2) combines with J gene TRBJ2-4, with D maybe TRBD2 (5 bases). Germline V gene data show CDR1 as LGHDT and CDR2 as YNNKEL (reference sequence). The V and J ends lost 0 bases and 0 bases respectively, with 9 bases between them. This CDR3 is 16 amino acids long.

V usage is TRBV5-1 and J usage is TRBJ1-2, with 10 nucleotides matching TRBD1. V was pared by 3 bases and J by 5 bases, with 7 bases of the junction left unmatched. This CDR3 comprises 15 residues. Germline lookup yields CDR1 SGHRS and CDR2 YFSETQ. The DNA for the CDR3 is TGCGCCAGCAGCTCATCTCCGGGACAGGGGTATGGCTACACCTTC. Its protein product is CASSSSPGQGYGYTF.

This chain joins TRBV5-1 and TRBJ2-7, with D possibly TRBD2 on 5 matching bases. Germline values: CDR1 SGHRS, CDR2 YFSETQ. With 3 bases removed from V and 8 bases from J, the gap between germline ends came to 21 bases. This CDR3 contains 15 residues. The CDR3 reads CASSSEVLPLSQQYF. The CDR3 region has the DNA TGCGCCAGCAGCTCGGAGGTCCTCCCTTTATCACAGCAGTACTTC.

Comments on this clone: The same CDR3 also results from other DNA sequences found in this sample. CDR3 region: CATSRGSPGELFF. In DNA form, the CDR3 reads TGTGCCACCAGCAGAGGTTCCCCCGGGGAGCTGTTTTTT. The chain recombines TRBV15 with TRBJ2-2; D unresolved. Trimming left V 1 base short and J 6 bases short, with 6 bases between. The CDR3 has 13 amino acids. The germline V gene encodes CDR1 LNHNV and CDR2 YYDKDF (reference sequence). Supplemented by reference TRBV15 and TRBJ2-2, the full variable domain reads DAMVIQNPRYQVTQFGKPVTLSCSQTLNHNVMYWYQQKSSQAPKLLFHYYDKDFNNEADTPDNFQSRRPNTSFCFLDIRSPGLGDTAMYLCATSRGSPGELFFGEGSRLTVL.

This clone showed up just a few times. The chain joins TRBV6-5 to TRBJ1-6; 8 nucleotides align to TRBD1. The CDR3 is 15 residues long. V gave up 2 bases and J gave up 8 bases; unmatched junction bases: 5. Per the germline V gene, CDR1 is MNHEY and CDR2 is SVGAGI. CDR3 coding DNA: TGTGCCAGCAGTTACACGACAGGGGATGATTCACCCCTCCACTTT. This sequence encodes CASSYTTGDDSPLHF.

V gene TRBV28 combines with J gene TRBJ2-5; TRBD2 matches at 8 bases. V shed 8 bases, J shed 4 bases, and the junction held 12 bases outside the gene matches. The CDR3 has 15 amino acids. Germline assignment: CDR1 MDHEN and CDR2 SYDVKM. The CDR3, as DNA: TGTGCCAGCGGAGAATCGGGGGGGCGCGGAGAGACCCAGTACTTC. Protein: CASGESGGRGETQYF.

The V gene is TRBV3-1 (or the pseudogene TRBV3-2), the J gene TRBJ1-2, with 8 bases identical to TRBD1. The J segment lost 4 bases and the V segment lost 3 bases, leaving 7 bases of the junction unmatched. This CDR3 spans 15 amino acids. Germline CDR1 reads LGHDT; CDR2 reads YNNKEL (reference sequence). CDR3 residues: CASSQQGAGGYGYTF. The CDR3 DNA reads TGTGCCAGCAGCCAGCAGGGGGCGGGCGGCTATGGCTACACCTTC.

This clone came up once. V and J are TRBV6-1 and TRBJ1-1; no clear D gene. The V gene's germline CDR1 is MNHNS and CDR2 SASEGT. The CDR3 loop spans 12 amino acids. With 2 bases removed from V and 11 bases from J, the gap between germline ends came to 12 bases. The CDR3 is CASSEWQTSAFF. In nucleotides, the CDR3 is TGTGCCAGCAGTGAATGGCAAACCTCCGCTTTCTTT.

The chain combines TRBV5-1 with TRBJ1-5; perhaps TRBD1 as D (5 bases). CDR3 size: 15 residues. CDR1 is SGHRS and CDR2 is YFSETQ in the germline V gene. Trimming pared 4 bases from V and 7 bases from J, leaving 18 bases between. The CDR3: CASSPSGGEGQPQHF. In DNA, the CDR3 is TGCGCCAGCAGCCCCTCCGGGGGGGAAGGACAGCCCCAGCATTTT.

The CDR3 reads CASSQSSLGEQFF. The CDR3 nucleotides are TGTGCCAGCAGCCAGAGTTCTTTAGGTGAGCAGTTCTTC. The gene calls are TRBV4-2 and TRBJ2-1; no definite D call. CDR1 is LGHNA, CDR2 YNFKEQ, per germline. CDR3 size: 13 residues. V was shortened by 3 bases and J by 9 bases, with 12 bases between the two germline ends.

The chain uses TRBV5-1 and TRBJ2-2; D is unresolved. The CDR3 length is 14 residues. The V end lost 2 bases, the J end lost 3 bases, and 8 bases lay between the germline ends. The V gene's germline CDR1 is SGHRS and CDR2 YFSETQ. The CDR3 loop is CASSFGRDTGELFF. CDR3 DNA sequence: TGCGCCAGCAGCTTTGGTCGGGACACCGGGGAGCTGTTTTTT.

This rearrangement joins TRBV11-3 to TRBJ2-1; 7 bases are a match to TRBD2. V shed 1 base and J 6 bases; nucleotides not matched to a gene: 6. Germline lookup yields CDR1 SGHNT and CDR2 YENEEA. CDR3 size: 15 residues. CDR3 in DNA: TGTGCCAGCAGCTTAGCGGCTAGCGGACCCAATGAGCAGTTCTTC. Its translation: CASSLAASGPNEQFF.

The V gene is TRBV24-1, the J gene TRBJ2-2, with 8 positions matching TRBD2. V lost 9 bases to trimming and J lost 6 bases; unmatched junction nucleotides: 8. Per the germline V gene, CDR1 is KGHDR and CDR2 is SFDVKD. This CDR3 contains 14 residues. In DNA, the CDR3 is TGTGCCACCCACGCGGGAGGCCGGTCCGGGGAGCTGTTTTTT. It translates to CATHAGGRSGELFF.

This chain connects TRBV2 to TRBJ1-1, with D maybe TRBD1 (6 bases). Germline assignment: CDR1 SNHLY and CDR2 FYNNEI. The V and J ends lost 9 bases and 1 base respectively, with 9 bases between them. The CDR3 is 12 amino acids. The CDR3 spells CARSGQNTEAFF. The CDR3 DNA follows: TGTGCCAGATCGGGACAGAACACTGAAGCTTTCTTT.

The chain recombines TRBV7-9 with TRBJ1-1; 7 bases match TRBD1. The length of the CDR3 is 12 residues. V lost 7 bases and J lost 8; bases outside the gene matches: 7. CDR1 SEHNR and CDR2 FQNEAQ come from the germline V gene (reference sequence). Here the CDR3 DNA reads TGTGCCAGCATGGGAGTAGGGGGCGAAGCTTTCTTT. Protein sequence: CASMGVGGEAFF.

The genes are TRBV6-4 and TRBJ1-6; tentative D call: TRBD1 (5 bases). This CDR3 region has 14 residues. Trimming removed 6 bases from V and 8 bases from J, with 14 bases in between. Germline values: CDR1 MRHNA, CDR2 SNTAGT. CDR3 sequence reads: CASSTGTEDSPLHF. In nucleotides, the CDR3 is TGTGCCAGCAGCACCGGGACGGAGGATTCACCCCTCCACTTT.

Turning to this clone: Other nucleotide sequences from this sample produce the same CDR3. CDR3 bases: TGTGCCAGCAGCGTAGTGGGCGGCGAAGCTTTCTTT. Translated, it gives CASSVVGGEAFF. The chain carries TRBV9 and TRBJ1-1; D not certain. CDR3 length equals 12 residues. V lost 0 bases and J 8 bases, leaving 8 bases between the germline ends. The germline V gene has CDR1 SGDLS and CDR2 YYNGEE.

The CDR3: CASSPTIGGNTEAFF. Here the CDR3 DNA reads TGTGCCAGCAGCCCCACCATCGGGGGGAACACTGAAGCTTTCTTT. The chain joins TRBV3-1 (or the pseudogene TRBV3-2) to TRBJ1-1; D is possibly TRBD1 (5 bases). Germline-derived CDR1 and CDR2 are LGHDT and YNNKEL (reference sequence). This CDR3 is 15 amino acids long. V lost 4 bases, J lost 1 base, and 13 bases lay in between.